The 17 T cell receptor beta chains below all came from one sample that was sequenced in a study of blood T cell repertoires in COVID-19. TCRdb's copy holds only in-frame clones and misses some; the assay was immunoSEQ multiplex PCR. The table records about 280,000 clones, about 90% of them present only once. The material sequenced was PBMCs or T cells enriched from blood (not recorded which). These receptors were taken from a woman in her late teens or twenties with acute COVID-19.

The chain couples TRBV5-8 to TRBJ1-5; the match to TRBD1 covers 8 bases. Unmatched junction bases numbered 10, after V lost 1 base and J lost 1 base. CDR3 size: 18 residues. Germline loops: CDR1 SGHTS, CDR2 YDEGEE. The CDR3 DNA is TGTGCCAGCAGCTTGTCCCGGACAGGGCGGGGAAGCAATCAGCCCCAGCATTTT. Translating it yields CASSLSRTGRGSNQPQHF.

This chain links TRBV15 with TRBJ2-7; TRBD1 matches 8 bases. V gave up 3 bases and J gave up 3 bases; unmatched junction bases: 10. CDR1 and CDR2 (germline): LNHNV, YYDKDF (reference sequence). The CDR3 contains 16 residues. The CDR3 DNA sequence: TGTGCCACCAGCAGTGATACCCGGGACAGGTACTACGAGCAGTACTTC. Translating it yields CATSSDTRDRYYEQYF.

This clone has a handful of counts. The CDR3 loop reads CASSLKVSLNYEQYF. DNA for the CDR3: TGTGCCAGCAGTTTAAAAGTGAGCCTCAACTACGAGCAGTACTTC. The chain carries TRBV27 and TRBJ2-7; no clear D gene. This CDR3 is built from 15 residues. Germline lookup yields CDR1 MNHEY and CDR2 SMNVEV (reference sequence). V gave up 2 bases and J gave up 3 bases, with 14 bases separating them.

The chain uses TRBV19 and TRBJ1-5, with TRBD1 matching 9 bases. This CDR3 is built from 21 residues. V was pared by 2 bases and J by 2 bases, with 19 bases of the junction left unmatched. Looked up from germline, CDR1 is LNHDA and CDR2 is SQIVND (reference sequence). CDR3 nucleotide sequence: TGTGCCAGTAGTATATCATCCCCCGGGGACAGGGTTGGAGGTGGCAATCAGCCCCAGCATTTT. Its protein product is CASSISSPGDRVGGGNQPQHF. The whole variable domain, remainder taken from reference TRBV19 and TRBJ1-5, is DGGITQSPKYLFRKEGQNVTLSCEQNLNHDAMYWYRQDPGQGLRLIYYSQIVNDFQKGDIAEGYSVSREKKESFPLTVTSAQKNPTAFYLCASSISSPGDRVGGGNQPQHFGDGTRLSIL.

This clone was observed a single time. The chain combines TRBV5-1 with TRBJ1-2, with 8 bases aligning to TRBD1. Germline CDR1 reads SGHRS; CDR2 reads YFSETQ. The CDR3 is 16 amino acids. Losses at the gene ends were 4 bases for V and 2 bases for J; bases not matched to a gene: 10. The CDR3 coding sequence is TGCGCCAGCAGCGGGACAGGACAAGTAGTCAACTATGGCTACACCTTC. This gives the protein CASSGTGQVVNYGYTF.

This chain connects TRBV4-1 to TRBJ2-7; D is possibly TRBD2 (6 bases). The germline gives CDR1 MGHRA, CDR2 YSYEKL. Trimming took off 3 bases at V and 3 bases at J, with 15 bases between the two ends. The CDR3 has 15 amino acids. CDR3 region: CASSQTGTYNYEQYF. CDR3 DNA: TGCGCCAGCAGCCAGACCGGGACTTACAACTACGAGCAGTACTTC.

The chain carries TRBV5-8 and TRBJ2-7; 8 bases are a match to TRBD2. The germline V gene has CDR1 SGHTS and CDR2 YDEGEE. This CDR3 region has 16 residues. The V segment lost 3 bases and the J segment 0 bases; nucleotides outside the gene matches: 8. CDR3 DNA: TGTGCCAGCAGCTCAGGCGGGGGGACAAGCTCCTACGAGCAGTACTTC. Amino acids: CASSSGGGTSSYEQYF.

This clone was seen a single time. The chain uses TRBV4-1 and TRBJ1-1, with 8 bases matching TRBD1. Germline loops: CDR1 MGHRA, CDR2 YSYEKL. The V segment lost 4 bases and the J segment 10 bases; nucleotides outside the gene matches: 2. The CDR3 consists of 11 residues. CDR3 in amino acids: CASSLGTGAFF. The CDR3 DNA sequence: TGCGCCAGCAGCCTGGGGACAGGAGCTTTCTTT.

The rearrangement uses TRBV3-1 (or the pseudogene TRBV3-2) and TRBJ2-7; 11 bases align to TRBD2. The CDR3 has 13 amino acids. With V trimmed by 6 bases and J by 2 bases, 0 bases remained unmatched. Looked up from germline, CDR1 is LGHDT and CDR2 is YNNKEL (reference sequence). The CDR3 DNA reads TGTGCCAGCAGACTAGCGGGAGCCTACGAGCAGTACTTC. It is translated as CASRLAGAYEQYF.

The chain has TRBV19 and TRBJ1-2; D ambiguous. The CDR3 runs to 17 residues. V was clipped by 5 bases and J by 4 bases, with 23 bases between them. Germline V gene lookup returns CDR1 LNHDA and CDR2 SQIVND (reference sequence). The CDR3 bases are TGTGCCAGTAGTTCAACCCACGCAGGCTCTCGATCCTATGGCTACACCTTC. Encoded protein: CASSSTHAGSRSYGYTF.

The chain couples TRBV9 to TRBJ2-7; D is possibly TRBD1 (6 bases). The CDR3 runs 16 residues. Germline CDR1 SGDLS, CDR2 YYNGEE. Trimming cost V 0 bases and J 4 bases, with 17 bases left between them. CDR3: CASSVADRLGVYEQYF. CDR3 in DNA: TGTGCCAGCAGCGTAGCTGACAGGCTGGGGGTATACGAGCAGTACTTC.

This clone appeared once. V gene TRBV2 combines with J gene TRBJ2-1; 11 bases align to TRBD2. The CDR3 is made up of 16 amino acids. Trimming at V came to 6 bases and at J to 6 bases, leaving 10 bases not matched to a gene. Germline CDR1 and CDR2: SNHLY and FYNNEI. Here the CDR3 DNA reads TGTGCCAGCAGGACCCAACTAGCGGGAGTAGGCAATGAGCAGTTCTTC. As protein: CASRTQLAGVGNEQFF.

The chain links TRBV19 to TRBJ2-2, with D perhaps TRBD1 (6 bases). The germline V gene has CDR1 LNHDA and CDR2 SQIVND (reference sequence). The CDR3 consists of 14 residues. Trimming stripped 4 bases from V and 4 bases from J, with 10 bases between. This chain's CDR3 is CASSTTGSTGELFF. Here the CDR3 DNA reads TGTGCCAGTAGTACAACAGGGAGCACCGGGGAGCTGTTTTTT.

This chain joins TRBV27 and TRBJ2-1; 8 nucleotides align to TRBD1. Trimming cost V 7 bases and J 6 bases; bases outside gene matches: 11. This CDR3 is built from 15 residues. Germline V gene sequence: CDR1 MNHEY, CDR2 SMNVEV (reference sequence). The CDR3, as DNA: TGTGCCAGCACTCTAGGACAGGGTTATTCCAATGAGCAGTTCTTC. Amino acid sequence: CASTLGQGYSNEQFF.

This rearrangement joins TRBV10-3 to TRBJ1-4, with 9 bases identical to TRBD1. The J segment lost 6 bases and the V segment lost 6 bases, leaving 20 bases of the junction unmatched. The CDR3 extends over 19 amino acids. Germline CDR1 reads ENHRY; CDR2 reads SYGVKD. DNA of the CDR3: TGTGCCATCAGCCATCTACCCTCCTACAGGGGGCCCCGGGATGAAAAACTGTTTTTT. As protein: CAISHLPSYRGPRDEKLFF.

The chain links TRBV18 to TRBJ2-1; tentative D call: TRBD2 (6 bases). The V end lost 3 bases, the J end lost 12 bases, and 24 bases lay between the germline ends. The CDR3 covers 16 residues. CDR1 and CDR2 from the germline V gene are KGHSH and LQKENI. CDR3 sequence (DNA): TGTGCCAGCTCACCCTTTCCCGAGACTAGGATGGATGCGCAGTTCTTC. As protein: CASSPFPETRMDAQFF.

This chain links TRBV7-2 with TRBJ1-1; D gene unclear. This CDR3 is 15 amino acids long. V was trimmed by 0 bases and J by 0 bases, leaving 8 bases between them. Germline CDR1 and CDR2: SGHTA and FQGNSA. CDR3 amino acids: CASSLADYVNTEAFF. For the CDR3, the DNA is TGTGCCAGCAGCTTAGCCGACTACGTGAACACTGAAGCTTTCTTT.